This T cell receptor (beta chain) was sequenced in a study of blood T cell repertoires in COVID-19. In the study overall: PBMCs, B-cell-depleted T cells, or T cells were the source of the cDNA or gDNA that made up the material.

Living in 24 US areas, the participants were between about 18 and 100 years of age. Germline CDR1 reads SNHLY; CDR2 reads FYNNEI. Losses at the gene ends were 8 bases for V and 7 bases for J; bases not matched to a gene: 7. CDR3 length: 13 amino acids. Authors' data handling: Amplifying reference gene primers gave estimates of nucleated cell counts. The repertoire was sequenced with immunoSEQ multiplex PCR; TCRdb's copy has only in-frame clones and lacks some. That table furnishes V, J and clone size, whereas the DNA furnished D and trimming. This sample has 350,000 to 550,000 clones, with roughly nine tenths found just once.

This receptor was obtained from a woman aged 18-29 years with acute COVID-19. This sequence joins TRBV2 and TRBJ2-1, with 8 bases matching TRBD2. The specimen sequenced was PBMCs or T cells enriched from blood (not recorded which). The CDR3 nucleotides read TGTGCCAGCGGCGTCGGGGGGGCAAATGAGCAGTTCTTC. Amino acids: CASGVGGANEQFF.